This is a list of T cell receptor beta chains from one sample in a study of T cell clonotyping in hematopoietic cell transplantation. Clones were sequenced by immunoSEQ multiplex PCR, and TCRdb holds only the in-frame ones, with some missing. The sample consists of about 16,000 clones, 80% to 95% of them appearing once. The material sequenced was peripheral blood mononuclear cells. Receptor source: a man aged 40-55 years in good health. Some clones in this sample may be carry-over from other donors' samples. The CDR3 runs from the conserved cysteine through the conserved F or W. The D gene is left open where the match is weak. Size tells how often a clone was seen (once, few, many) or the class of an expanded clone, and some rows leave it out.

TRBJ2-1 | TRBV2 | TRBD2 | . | TGTGCCACCTCTAGCGGGAGAAGGGTTGAGCAGTTCTTC | CATSSGRRVEQFF
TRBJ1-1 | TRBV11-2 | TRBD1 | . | TGTGCCAGCAGCTGGGCAGGACAGGGTTTCACTGAAGCTTTCTTT | CASSWAGQGFTEAFF
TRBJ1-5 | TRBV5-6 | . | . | TGTGCCAGCAGCTCTCCAGGACAGCCCCAGCATTTT | CASSSPGQPQHF
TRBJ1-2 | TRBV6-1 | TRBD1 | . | TGTGCCAGCAGGGCCCCGACAGGGTATGGCTACACCTTC | CASRAPTGYGYTF
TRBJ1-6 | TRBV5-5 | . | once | TGTGCCAGCAGCTTGGGACCTACGAGCTCCTATAATTCACCCCTCCACTTT | CASSLGPTSSYNSPLHF
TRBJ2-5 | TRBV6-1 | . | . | TGTGCCAGCAGTGAAAGGCAAGAGACCCAGTACTTC | CASSERQETQYF
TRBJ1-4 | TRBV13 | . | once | TGTGCCAGCAGCTTCAACGGGGCCCCTAATGAAAAACTGTTTTTT | CASSFNGAPNEKLFF
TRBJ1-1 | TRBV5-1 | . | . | TGCGCCAGCAGCTTGGCCGCGGGAATTCCTGAAGCTTTCTTT | CASSLAAGIPEAFF
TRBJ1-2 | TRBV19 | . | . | TGTGCCAGTAGCCCGGGTGTGGGGGGGCAACGGAAAAACTATGGCTACACCTTC | CASSPGVGGQRKNYGYTF
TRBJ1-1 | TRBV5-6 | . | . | TGTGCCAGCATCCAAGGAGGGGGAACTGAAGCTTTCTTT | CASIQGGGTEAFF
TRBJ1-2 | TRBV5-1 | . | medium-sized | TGCGCCAGCAGCTTGGTTGGGGGGACGGAGCTTGGCTACACCTTC | CASSLVGGTELGYTF
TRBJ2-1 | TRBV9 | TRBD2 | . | TGTGCCAGCAGCGGAGATAGCGGGTACAATGAGCAGTTCTTC | CASSGDSGYNEQFF
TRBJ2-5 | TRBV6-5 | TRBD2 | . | TGTGCCAGCAGCCAAAACGGACTAGCGGAAGAGACCCAGTACTTC | CASSQNGLAEETQYF
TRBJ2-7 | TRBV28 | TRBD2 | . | TGTGCCAGCAATGAACTTACTAGCGCAGCCTACGAGCAGTACTTC | CASNELTSAAYEQYF
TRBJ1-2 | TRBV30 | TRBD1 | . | TGTGCCTGGAGTGGGGGGACAGTGAATGGCTACACCTTC | CAWSGGTVNGYTF
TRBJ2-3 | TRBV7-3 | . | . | TGTGCCAGCAGCTTAGTGTATTCTGATACGCAGTATTTT | CASSLVYSDTQYF
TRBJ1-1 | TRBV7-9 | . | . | TGTGCCAGCAGCTTAGCTGTGGGGGAGACTGAAGCTTTCTTT | CASSLAVGETEAFF
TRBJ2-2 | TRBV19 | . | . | TGTGCCAGTAGTATACAGGGTGCCACCGGGGAGCTGTTTTTT | CASSIQGATGELFF
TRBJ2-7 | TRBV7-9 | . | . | TGTGCCAGCAGCTTAAGCGCGGGGCGATACGAGCAGTACTTC | CASSLSAGRYEQYF
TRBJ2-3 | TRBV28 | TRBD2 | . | TGTGCCAGCAGCCGGACTAGCGGGAGGGGGTGGGATACGCAGTATTTT | CASSRTSGRGWDTQYF
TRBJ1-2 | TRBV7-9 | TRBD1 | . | TGTGCCAGCAGCTTACTTTCCGGGACAGGGGACCCTGGCTACACCTTC | CASSLLSGTGDPGYTF
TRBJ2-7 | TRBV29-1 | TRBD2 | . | TGCAGCGTTGTGAGCGGGAGAAAGTACGAGCAGTACTTC | CSVVSGRKYEQYF
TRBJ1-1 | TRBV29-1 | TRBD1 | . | TGCAGCGTTGAAAATGTTGACAGGGCGATCACTGAAGCTTTCTTT | CSVENVDRAITEAFF
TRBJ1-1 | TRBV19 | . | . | TGTGCCAGTAGTATTAGACCTAAATCCGTGAACACTGAAGCTTTCTTT | CASSIRPKSVNTEAFF
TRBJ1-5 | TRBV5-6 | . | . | TGTGCCAGCAGCTTGCGCCAACGGGGGGAATATAGCAATCAGCCCCAGCATTTT | CASSLRQRGEYSNQPQHF
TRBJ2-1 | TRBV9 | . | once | TGTGCCAGCAGCCAGGGGCGGCGGGACCTCGGGGATGAGCAGTTCTTC | CASSQGRRDLGDEQFF
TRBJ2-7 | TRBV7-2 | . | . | TGTGCCAGCAGGCCGACCGACGGCAACGAGCAGTACTTC | CASRPTDGNEQYF
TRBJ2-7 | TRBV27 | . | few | TGTGCCAGCAGTTCGGTAGGGTACGAGCAGTACTTC | CASSSVGYEQYF
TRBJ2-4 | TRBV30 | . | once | TGTGCCTGGCAAACAGGGAGCATTCAGTACTTC | CAWQTGSIQYF
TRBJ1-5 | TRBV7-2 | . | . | TGTGCCAGCAGCTCGGTCAGGGGCAATCAGCCCCAGCATTTT | CASSSVRGNQPQHF
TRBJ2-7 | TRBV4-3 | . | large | TGCGCCAGCAGCCAAGGGACGCGAGCGGGCTACGAGCAGTACTTC | CASSQGTRAGYEQYF
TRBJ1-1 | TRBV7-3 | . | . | TGTGCCAGCAGCCCGGGACAGAACACTGAAGCTTTCTTT | CASSPGQNTEAFF
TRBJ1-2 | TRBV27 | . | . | TGTGCCAGCAGGGGGCAGGACGGCAAGACTAAGTGG | CASRGQDGKTKW
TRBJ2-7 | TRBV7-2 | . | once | TGTGCCAGCAGCTTAGGAGGAGAGAACGAGCAGTACTTC | CASSLGGENEQYF
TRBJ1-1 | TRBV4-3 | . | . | TGCGCCAGCAGCCAGTTTACAGGGAAGAACACTGAAGCTTTCTTT | CASSQFTGKNTEAFF
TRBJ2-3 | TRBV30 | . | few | TGTGCCTGGGGGACACCGACAGATACGCAGTATTTT | CAWGTPTDTQYF
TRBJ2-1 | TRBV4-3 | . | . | TGCGCCAGCAGCCAGGGGCAGGCAGATTACAATGAGCAGTTCTTC | CASSQGQADYNEQFF
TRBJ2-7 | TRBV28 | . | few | TGTGCCAGCACCTCAACATTAGGGATGGGGGACCACGAGCAGTACTTC | CASTSTLGMGDHEQYF
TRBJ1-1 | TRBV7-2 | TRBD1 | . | TGTGCCAGCAGCTCGGCGGACAGGGGAAGGCCTGAAGCTTTCTTT | CASSSADRGRPEAFF
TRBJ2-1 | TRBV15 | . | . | TGTGCCACCAGCAGAAACCAAAGACTAGTTACGGGCAATGAGCAGTTCTTC | CATSRNQRLVTGNEQFF
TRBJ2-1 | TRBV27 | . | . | TGTGCCAGCAGTTTGGGGCAGTGGAATGAGCAGTTCTTC | CASSLGQWNEQFF
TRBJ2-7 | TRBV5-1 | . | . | TGCGCCAGCAGCGACGAAGAGTCCTCCTACGAGCAGTACTTC | CASSDEESSYEQYF
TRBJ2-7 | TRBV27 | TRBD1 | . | TGTGCCAGCAGTTCCGCGGGACAGGGGATCTACGAGCAGTACTTC | CASSSAGQGIYEQYF
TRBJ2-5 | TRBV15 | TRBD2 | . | TGTGCCACCAGCGCCAAGATGTGGGGGAGGGAGGAGACCCAGTACTTC | CATSAKMWGREETQYF
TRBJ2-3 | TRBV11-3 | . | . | TGTGCCAGCAGCGGACGTGGAAAAGCTAGCACAGATACGCAGTATTTT | CASSGRGKASTDTQYF
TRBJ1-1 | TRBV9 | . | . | TGTGCCAGCAGCGTAGGTGGGGCACCCAACACTGAAGCTTTCTTT | CASSVGGAPNTEAFF
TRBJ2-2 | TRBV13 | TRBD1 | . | TGTGCCAGCAGCTTCACAGGGGGCAGGGGCACCGGGGAGCTGTTTTTT | CASSFTGGRGTGELFF
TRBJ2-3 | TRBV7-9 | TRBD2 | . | TGTGCCAGCATCGACCTACTAGCGGGCAGCACAGATACGCAGTATTTT | CASIDLLAGSTDTQYF
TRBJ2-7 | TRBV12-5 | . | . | TGTGCTAGTGGATGGGGGTACGAGCAGTACTTC | CASGWGYEQYF
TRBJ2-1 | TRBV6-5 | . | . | TGTGCCAGCAGAACCGGGTCCTCAGGGCAGTTCTTC | CASRTGSSGQFF